The clone carrying this T cell receptor beta chain has a handful of counts. The protocol was immunoSEQ multiplex PCR, while the TCRdb copy is restricted to in-frame clones and leaves out a portion. Of approximately 49,000 clones in the sample, roughly 90% are singletons; the top ten hold approximately 3.9%. Unmatched junction bases numbered 13, after V lost 6 bases and J lost 5 bases. There are 16 residues in the CDR3. The germline gives CDR1 SGHNT, CDR2 YYREEE (reference sequence). This entry comes from a study of technical replicates of blood from a handful of donors. The sequence came from a human donor in good health. Some clones in this sample may be carry-over from other donors' samples. The chain joins TRBV5-4 to TRBJ2-2; 7 nucleotides match TRBD1. What was sequenced was PBMCs. This chain's CDR3 is CASTLTGPVVTGELFF. The CDR3, as DNA: TGTGCCAGCACGTTGACAGGGCCCGTAGTTACCGGGGAGCTGTTTTTT.